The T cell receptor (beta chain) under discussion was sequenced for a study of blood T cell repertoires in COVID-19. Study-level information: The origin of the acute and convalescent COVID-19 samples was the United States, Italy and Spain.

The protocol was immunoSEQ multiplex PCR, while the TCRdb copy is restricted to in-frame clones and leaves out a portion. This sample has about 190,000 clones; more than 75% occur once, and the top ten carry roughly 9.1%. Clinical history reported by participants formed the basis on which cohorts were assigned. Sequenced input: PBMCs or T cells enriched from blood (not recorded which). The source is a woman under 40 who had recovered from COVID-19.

This CDR3 reads CASSQDGLAGSYEQYF. The CDR3 DNA is TGTGCCAGCAGCCAAGACGGACTAGCGGGCTCCTACGAGCAGTACTTC. The chain combines TRBV4-2 with TRBJ2-7; 11 bases align to TRBD2. CDR3 length equals 16 residues. Germline V CDR1 and CDR2: LGHNA, YNFKEQ. Trimming at V came to 0 bases and at J to 0 bases, leaving 1 base not matched to a gene.